Listed below are T cell receptor beta chains from one sample, sequenced in a study of T cell changes during pregnancy in multiple sclerosis. Data came from immunoSEQ multiplex PCR; TCRdb stores just in-frame clones and leaves some out. The data contain tens of thousands of clones, 80% to 95% of them singletons. The sample consisted of peripheral blood, taken in the second trimester of pregnancy. These receptors were obtained from a female donor with multiple sclerosis, enrolled in a pregnancy study. The conserved cysteine and the conserved F or W are not part of the CDR3 here.

J gene | V gene | CDR3 protein
TRBJ1-1 | TRBV6-4 | ASKEGLNTEAF
TRBJ2-3 | TRBV14 | ASSRGSIQGDTQY
TRBJ2-2 | TRBV7-3 | ASSLERDSVTGELF
TRBJ2-3 | TRBV10-3 | ATRTSGSRTDTQY
TRBJ1-1 | TRBV6-5 | ASSSSMNTEAF
TRBJ2-2 | TRBV9 | ASSPWTAPNTGELF
TRBJ1-2 | TRBV10-3 | AINEQGRDGYT
TRBJ1-2 | TRBV9 | ASSDRDREEGYT
TRBJ1-5 | TRBV7-7 | ASRLSRGPNQPQH
TRBJ2-1 | TRBV7-9 | ASSLGRIGTSGTYNEQF
TRBJ2-1 | TRBV29-1 | SVWGLAGINEQF
TRBJ2-1 | TRBV14 | ASSQSWTELSGGVYNEQF
TRBJ2-7 | TRBV9 | ASSVDWSGEKQY
TRBJ1-1 | TRBV4-3 | ASRHTGRAEAF
TRBJ1-5 | TRBV2 | ASRGRIFGNQPQH
TRBJ2-3 | TRBV7-3 | ASSLGGPRDTQY
TRBJ1-1 | TRBV15 | ATSQAGSGEAF
TRBJ2-1 | TRBV7-3 | ASSIATSGEQF
TRBJ1-2 | TRBV18 | ASSPDRIYGYT
TRBJ1-2 | TRBV25-1 | ASSDWANNGYT
TRBJ1-5 | TRBV2 | ASTEGSRPQH
TRBJ1-1 | TRBV6-6 | AIRQSLNTEAF